The source of this TCR beta chain is a study of blood T cells in healthy people across ages. The CDR3 sequence is 11 residues long. Germline V CDR1 and CDR2: SQVTM, ANQGSEA. V lost 8 bases, J lost 5 bases, and 3 bases stayed unmatched. This clonotype was recorded many times. The target antigen is unknown. Overall study results and limits: Diversity estimated from one million T cells was considered an underestimate. Expanded clonotype changes were possibly confounded by unknown donor CMV status.

It was with a sample-barcoded 5' primer and a J-beta primer mix that a second PCR of about 6 to 11 cycles was run. TCRdb itself ran the 5' RACE reads through MiXCR, one entry per CDR3 protein. The table lists about 1.1 million distinct CDR3 sequences, around two fifths of them singletons. This chain uses TRBV29-1 with TRBJ2-5, with 9 bases lining up with TRBD1. This sequence was found in a man aged 18 to 30 in good health. The sample consisted of blood. The CDR3 DNA reads TGCAGCCATGGACAGGGGGAGACCCAGTACTTC. Its translation is CSHGQGETQYF.